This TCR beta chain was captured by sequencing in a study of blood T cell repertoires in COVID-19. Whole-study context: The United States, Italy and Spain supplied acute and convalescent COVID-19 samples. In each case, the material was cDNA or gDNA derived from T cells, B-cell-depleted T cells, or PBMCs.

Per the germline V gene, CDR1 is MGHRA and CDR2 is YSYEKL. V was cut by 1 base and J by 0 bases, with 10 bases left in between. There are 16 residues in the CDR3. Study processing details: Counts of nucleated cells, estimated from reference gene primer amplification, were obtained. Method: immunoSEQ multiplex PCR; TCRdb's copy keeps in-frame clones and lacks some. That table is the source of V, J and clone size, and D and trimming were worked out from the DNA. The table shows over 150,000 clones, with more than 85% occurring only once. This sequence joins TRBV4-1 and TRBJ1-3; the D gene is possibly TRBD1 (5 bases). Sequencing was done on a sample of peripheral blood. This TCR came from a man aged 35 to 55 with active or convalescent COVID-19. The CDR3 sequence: CASSQGGRRSGNTIYF. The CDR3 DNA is TGCGCCAGCAGCCAAGGGGGCCGCCGCTCTGGAAACACCATATATTTT.